This T cell receptor beta chain was recorded in a study of T cell repertoires in cytomegalovirus infection. Overall study context: The authors used CMV epitopes that were HLA-C-restricted (recently identified) and HLA-B-restricted (well studied). A matching HLA type, together with CMV infection, was signaled by public TCR beta signatures. Study-wide points: Cumulative frequency (of public TCR beta family members) identified carriers of CMV plus the relevant HLA. In two of eight donors, the top clonotype was HLA-C-restricted CMV-specific.

One entry per CDR3 protein, called by TCRdb with MiXCR from the reads. Of roughly 80,000 distinct CDR3 sequences listed, approximately 24% were seen once; the top ten hold 50%. This clonotype was seen a few times. Its antigen is unknown. The germline gives CDR1 SEHNR, CDR2 FQNEAQ (reference sequence). CDR3 length equals 13 residues. V was shortened by 0 bases and J by 8 bases, with 8 bases between the two germline ends. The chain recombines TRBV7-9 with TRBJ2-1; D remains unclear. The material sequenced was CD8+ T cells from cultured PBMCs, taken from culture after CMV antigen stimulation. This TCR was sampled from a human donor in good health (CMV status not recorded). Some clones in this sample may be carry-over from other donors' samples. CDR3 DNA sequence: TGTGCCAGCAGCTTAGCCAGTCTCCATGAGCAGTTCTTC. It yields the protein CASSLASLHEQFF.